There are a few counts of the clone carrying this T cell receptor beta chain. Antigen specificity is unknown. These data originate in a study of identical twins. Study conclusions and caveats: Abundant beta clonotypes from cord blood bore fewer insertions; memory repertoires lacked this pattern.

The CDR3 covers 12 residues. Between the trimmed V and J ends, which lost 0 bases and 2 bases, there was a span of 3 bases. The germline CDR1 and CDR2 sequences are DFQATT and SNEGSKA (reference sequence). TCRdb re-derived calls from the 5' RACE reads in MiXCR, one entry per CDR3 protein. The sample lists under 800,000 distinct CDR3 sequences; roughly 20% were seen once. This sample was also put to use in a study of T cells expressing NK-cell markers. That report adds: Researchers got TCR beta repertoires out of sorted CD3+CD56+NKG2C+, CD3+CD56+NKG2C- and CD3+CD56-NKG2C+ T cells.

This sequence was found in a woman younger than 30 in good health. The genes are TRBV20-1 and TRBJ2-3; D not certain. The source material was PBMCs. This CDR3 is CSARDITDTQYF. CDR3 in DNA: TGCAGTGCTAGAGATATCACAGATACGCAGTATTTT.